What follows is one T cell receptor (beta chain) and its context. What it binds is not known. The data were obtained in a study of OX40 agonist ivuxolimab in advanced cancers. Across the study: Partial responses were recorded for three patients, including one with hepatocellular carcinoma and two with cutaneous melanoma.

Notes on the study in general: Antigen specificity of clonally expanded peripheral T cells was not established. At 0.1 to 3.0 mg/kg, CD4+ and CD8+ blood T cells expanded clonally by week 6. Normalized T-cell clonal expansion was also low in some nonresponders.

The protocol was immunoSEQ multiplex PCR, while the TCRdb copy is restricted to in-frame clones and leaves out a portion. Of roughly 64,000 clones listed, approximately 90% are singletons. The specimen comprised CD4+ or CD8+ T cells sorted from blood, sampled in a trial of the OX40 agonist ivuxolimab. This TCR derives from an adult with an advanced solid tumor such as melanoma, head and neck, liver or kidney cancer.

The CDR3 sequence: CASSLYGAGELFF. The CDR3 DNA reads as TGTGCCAGCAGCTTATATGGTGCCGGGGAGCTGTTTTTT. The chain combines TRBV7-9 with TRBJ2-2; D is unresolved. Germline loops: CDR1 SEHNR, CDR2 FQNEAQ (reference sequence). This CDR3 has 13 amino acids. V shed 2 bases and J shed 6 bases, with 7 bases lying between them.